This TCR beta chain was profiled in a study of CD8+CD57+ T cells in acquired aplastic anemia. Looking at the study overall: Sorted CD4+ and CD8+ cells yielded around 3 ug of DNA on average. About 9.8 million reads, on average, were obtained for CD4+ cells from healthy donors.

TCR beta VDJ and CDR3 profiles were obtained from a genomic DNA template. TCRdb itself ran the reads through MiXCR, one entry per CDR3 protein. The sample shows a few hundred thousand distinct CDR3 sequences, 55% to 70% of them seen only once. V trimming: 10 bases; J trimming: 5 bases; junction bases outside the gene matches: 10. Germline assignment: CDR1 WSHSY and CDR2 SAAADI. This CDR3 is 14 amino acids long. As regards this clonotype: Antigen unknown.

Whole-study results and caveats: CD8+ Simpson's diversity did not differ significantly between patients and controls. Both patients and controls carried the same twenty-nine CD8+ CDR3 sequences.

The chain joins TRBV10-2 to TRBJ2-7; 11 nucleotides align to TRBD1. Material for sequencing was sorted CD4+, CD8+, or CD8+CD57+ T cells (not recorded which) from PBMCs. The receptor comes from a human donor in good health, serving as a control. CDR3 coding DNA: TGCGCCATCAGCGAGGGACAGGGGGGCGACGAGCAGTACTTC. Its translation is CAISEGQGGDEQYF.